These T cell receptor beta chains were read from a single sample in a study of T cell responses to AZD1222 COVID-19 vaccine. Clones were sequenced by immunoSEQ multiplex PCR, and TCRdb holds only the in-frame ones, with some missing. The sample yields some 120,000 clones, less than 90% seen once. The specimen comprised peripheral blood, sampled on day 0 of AZD1222 vaccination. The receptors shown here come from an adult in good health. Each CDR3 is given with its conserved first and last residue. D genes are given only for firm matches. A clone size is listed for some rows: how often the clone was seen (once, few, many), or a class if it is expanded.

V	J	length	size	D	DNA	CDR3
TRBV3-1/TRBV3-2	TRBJ2-7	17	few	TRBD2	TGTGCCAGCAGCCTGGGACTAGCGGGAGATATTGGCTACGAGCAGTACTTC	CASSLGLAGDIGYEQYF
TRBV5-4	TRBJ1-1	14	-	-	TGTGCCAGCAGTAACGGGTATTCGAACACTGAAGCTTTCTTT	CASSNGYSNTEAFF
TRBV5-1	TRBJ2-7	13	-	-	TGCGCCAGCAGCATCGAAAGTGGCTACGAGCAGTACTTC	CASSIESGYEQYF
TRBV6-2/TRBV6-3	TRBJ2-3	16	once	-	TGTGCCAGCAGTTACGTGGGAGTGAGATCCACAGATACGCAGTATTTT	CASSYVGVRSTDTQYF
TRBV5-1	TRBJ2-1	15	-	-	TGCGCCAGCAGCTTGGAGTCATCTTGGAGCGATGAGCAGTTCTTC	CASSLESSWSDEQFF
TRBV2	TRBJ2-3	12	-	-	TGTGCCAGCAGTGTAGTCACAGATACGCAGTATTTT	CASSVVTDTQYF
TRBV7-7	TRBJ1-6	13	-	TRBD1	TGTGCCAGCAGCCTACAGGGGTATTCACCCCTCCACTTT	CASSLQGYSPLHF
TRBV5-1	TRBJ2-2	15	-	TRBD1	TGCGCCAGCAGCCCCTTGACAGGGCATACCGGGGAGCTGTTTTTT	CASSPLTGHTGELFF
TRBV5-1	TRBJ2-1	16	few	TRBD2	TGCGCCAGCAGCTCTTTAGCGGGGGGGCTGGACAATGAGCAGTTCTTC	CASSSLAGGLDNEQFF
TRBV7-2	TRBJ2-1	15	-	-	TGTGCCAGCAGCCACGTGCAGTCAGTAAGGAATGAGCAGTTCTTC	CASSHVQSVRNEQFF
TRBV5-1	TRBJ2-1	18	-	-	TGCGCCAGCAGCCTTACCGGGAACGGCTATCTATCCTACAATGAGCAGTTCTTC	CASSLTGNGYLSYNEQFF
TRBV4-2	TRBJ1-3	15	once	-	TGTGCCAGCAGCCAAGATGGGGCCGCTGGAAACACCATATATTTT	CASSQDGAAGNTIYF
TRBV19	TRBJ1-5	14	-	TRBD1	TGTGCCAGTAGTTCCAGCAGGGGGGCCCAGCCCCAGCATTTT	CASSSSRGAQPQHF
TRBV10-2	TRBJ1-1	14	-	-	TGCGCCAGCACCCCGGACCCCCTGGACACTGAAGCTTTCTTT	CASTPDPLDTEAFF
TRBV7-3	TRBJ2-7	12	-	TRBD2	TGTGCCAGCAGCTTAGCGGGGGGTGAGCAGTACTTC	CASSLAGGEQYF
TRBV9	TRBJ2-2	18	-	-	TGTGCCAGCAGCGGCCGGTTATTGCGGACAGCTTGGACCGGGGAGCTGTTTTTT	CASSGRLLRTAWTGELFF
TRBV7-8	TRBJ2-7	15	once	TRBD1	TGTGCCAGCAGCGCCCGGGACAGGGGTATCTACGAGCAGTACTTC	CASSARDRGIYEQYF
TRBV19	TRBJ1-2	12	-	TRBD1	TGTGCCAGTAGCTCCACAGGGGCCGGCTACACCTTC	CASSSTGAGYTF
TRBV4-2	TRBJ1-2	15	-	-	TGTGCCAGCAGCCAAGATACGTTGACAGCCGGTGGCTACACCTTC	CASSQDTLTAGGYTF
TRBV7-9	TRBJ2-1	13	-	-	TGTGCCAGCAGGGTTAGCTCCTACAATGAGCAGTTCTTC	CASRVSSYNEQFF
TRBV6-5	TRBJ1-1	16	few	-	TGTGCCAGCAGTTACGGCGGGGTAGGAGTGAACACTGAAGCTTTCTTT	CASSYGGVGVNTEAFF
TRBV12-5	TRBJ2-5	17	-	TRBD2	TGTGCTAGTGGTTTGGGGACTAGCGGGGACCGAGGGGAGACCCAGTACTTC	CASGLGTSGDRGETQYF
TRBV9	TRBJ1-1	16	-	TRBD1	TGTGCCAGCAGCCCTCAGGGGGGGCTTACGAACACTGAAGCTTTCTTT	CASSPQGGLTNTEAFF
TRBV7-9	TRBJ2-7	15	-	TRBD2	TGTGCCAGCAGCCCCGGTAGCGGGGTATTTTACGAGCAGTACTTC	CASSPGSGVFYEQYF
TRBV7-8	TRBJ1-2	17	once	-	TGTGCCAGCAGCTTAGTATTCTCGCAGGTACTTGACTATGGCTACACCTTC	CASSLVFSQVLDYGYTF
TRBV2	TRBJ1-2	13	-	-	TGTGCCAGCACCCCGGTCGAGGACTATGGCTACACCTTC	CASTPVEDYGYTF
TRBV5-1	TRBJ1-2	16	once	-	TGCGCCAGCAGCTTGGGGCCGGGACGGGAAGACTATGGCTACACCTTC	CASSLGPGREDYGYTF
TRBV11-1	TRBJ2-7	14	-	TRBD1	TGTGCCAGCAGCTCCGGACAGGGACCCTACGAGCAGTACTTC	CASSSGQGPYEQYF
TRBV19	TRBJ2-7	15	-	TRBD2	TGTGCCAGTAGTAGAGGACTAGCGGCCCCTTACGAGCAGTACTTC	CASSRGLAAPYEQYF
TRBV19	TRBJ2-3	13	-	-	TGTGCCAGTAGTGGCCCCGGGACAGATACGCAGTATTTT	CASSGPGTDTQYF
TRBV6-2/TRBV6-3	TRBJ2-7	15	-	TRBD1	TGTGCCAGCAGTTACCTCGGGACAGGAGTCTACGAGCAGTACTTC	CASSYLGTGVYEQYF
TRBV5-1	TRBJ1-5	15	-	TRBD1	TGCGCCAGCAGCTTATCAGGGGGCGCGGGGCAGCCCCAGCATTTT	CASSLSGGAGQPQHF
TRBV6-2/TRBV6-3	TRBJ1-2	16	few	TRBD1	TGTGCCAGCAGCCCGATTGACAGGGGGCTCTGGTATGGCTACACCTTC	CASSPIDRGLWYGYTF
TRBV4-1	TRBJ2-3	15	-	-	TGCGCCAGCAGCCCCCAGGTAGGGGGCACAGATACGCAGTATTTT	CASSPQVGGTDTQYF
TRBV2	TRBJ1-5	16	-	TRBD1	TGTGCCAGCAGCAAGGGACAGGCCCGAGGCAATCAGCCCCAGCATTTT	CASSKGQARGNQPQHF
TRBV7-2	TRBJ1-2	14	-	-	TGTGCCAGCAGCTTAGACGGGGGGCGCGGTGGCTACACCTTC	CASSLDGGRGGYTF